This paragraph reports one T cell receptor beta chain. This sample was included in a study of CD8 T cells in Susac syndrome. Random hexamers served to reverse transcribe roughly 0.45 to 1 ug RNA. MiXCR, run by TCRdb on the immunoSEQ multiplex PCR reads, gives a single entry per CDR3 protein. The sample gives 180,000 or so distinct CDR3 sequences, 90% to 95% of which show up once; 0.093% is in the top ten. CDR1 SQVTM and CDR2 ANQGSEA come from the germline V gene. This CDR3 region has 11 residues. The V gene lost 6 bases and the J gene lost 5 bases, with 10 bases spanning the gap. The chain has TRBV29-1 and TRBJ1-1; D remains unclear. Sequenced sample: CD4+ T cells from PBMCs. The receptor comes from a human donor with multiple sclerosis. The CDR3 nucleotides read TGCAGCGTGGCGGGTAGGACTGAAGCTTTCTTT. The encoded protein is CSVAGRTEAFF. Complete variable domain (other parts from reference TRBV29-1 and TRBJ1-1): SAVISQKPSRDICQRGTSLTIQCQVDSQVTMMFWYRQQPGQSLTLIATANQGSEATYESGFVIDKFPISRPNLTFSTLTVSNMSPEDSSIYLCSVAGRTEAFFGQGTRLTVV.